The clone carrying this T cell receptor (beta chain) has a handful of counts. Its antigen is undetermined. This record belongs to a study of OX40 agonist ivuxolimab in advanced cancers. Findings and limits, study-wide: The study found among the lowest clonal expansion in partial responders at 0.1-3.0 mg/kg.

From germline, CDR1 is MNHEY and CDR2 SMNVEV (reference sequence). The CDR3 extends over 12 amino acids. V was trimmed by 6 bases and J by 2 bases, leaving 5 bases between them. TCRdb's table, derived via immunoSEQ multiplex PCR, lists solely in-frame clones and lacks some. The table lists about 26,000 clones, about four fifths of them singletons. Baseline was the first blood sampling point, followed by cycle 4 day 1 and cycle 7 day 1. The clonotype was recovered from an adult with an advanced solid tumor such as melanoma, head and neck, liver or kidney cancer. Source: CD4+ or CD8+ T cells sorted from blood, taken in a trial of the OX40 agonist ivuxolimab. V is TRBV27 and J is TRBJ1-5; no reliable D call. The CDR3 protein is CASRGGNQPQHF. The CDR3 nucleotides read TGTGCCAGCAGGGGCGGCAATCAGCCCCAGCATTTT.